The subject of this entry is one TCR beta chain. Only in-frame clones appear in the TCRdb table, and some are missing; sequencing was by immunoSEQ multiplex PCR. The sample has 26,000 or so clones; around 93% are singletons. This specimen belongs to a study of T cell responses to AZD1222 COVID-19 vaccine. The germline V gene has CDR1 WNHNN and CDR2 SYGVQD (reference sequence). CDR3 length: 13 residues. Between the trimmed V and J ends, which lost 5 bases and 1 base, there was a span of 8 bases. This chain uses TRBV10-1 with TRBJ1-1; no reliable D call. This clonotype was obtained from an adult who received the AZD1222 COVID-19 vaccine. The specimen was peripheral blood, collected 28 days after the second AZD1222 dose. The CDR3: CASSRTGNTEAFF. CDR3 bases: TGCGCCAGCAGTAGGACTGGGAACACTGAAGCTTTCTTT.